The clone carrying this TCR beta chain showed up many times. What was amplified from RNA transcripts were TCR beta CDR3 regions. HTBI primers drove first-round RT-PCR of the TCR CDR3. TCRdb re-called the multiplex PCR reads through MiXCR, storing one row per CDR3 protein. The profile shows hundreds of thousands of distinct CDR3 sequences, 15% to 20% of them singletons. The sample comes from a study of T cells in Graves' hyperthyroidism and ophthalmopathy. Aged 18 to 65, the patients had hyperthyroidism that was newly diagnosed and had lasted under 2 months. Trimming cost V 1 base and J 5 bases, with 9 bases left between them. This CDR3 region has 13 residues. The V gene's germline CDR1 is SNHLY and CDR2 FYNNEI.

V is TRBV2 and J is TRBJ2-7, with D hard to call. The receptor was derived from a woman aged 25 to 39 with Graves' hyperthyroidism. Input material: blood. CDR3 sequence: CASSEDRVHEQYF. CDR3 nucleotide sequence: TGTGCCAGCAGTGAAGATAGGGTCCACGAGCAGTACTTC.